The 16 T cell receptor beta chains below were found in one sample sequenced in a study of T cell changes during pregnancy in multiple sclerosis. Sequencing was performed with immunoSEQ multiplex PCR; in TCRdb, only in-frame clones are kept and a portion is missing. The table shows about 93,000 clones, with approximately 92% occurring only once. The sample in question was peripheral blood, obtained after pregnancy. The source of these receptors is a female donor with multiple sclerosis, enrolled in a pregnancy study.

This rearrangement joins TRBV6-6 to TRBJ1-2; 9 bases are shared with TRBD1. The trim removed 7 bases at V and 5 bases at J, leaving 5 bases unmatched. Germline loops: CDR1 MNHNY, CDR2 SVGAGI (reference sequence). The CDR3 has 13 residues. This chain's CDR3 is CASKTGGLYGYTF. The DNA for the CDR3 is TGTGCCAGCAAGACAGGGGGACTTTATGGCTACACCTTC.

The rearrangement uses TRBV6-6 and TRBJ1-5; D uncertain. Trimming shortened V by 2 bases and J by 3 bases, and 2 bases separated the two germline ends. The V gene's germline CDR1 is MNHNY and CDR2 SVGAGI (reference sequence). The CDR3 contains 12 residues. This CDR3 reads CASSYLNQPQHF. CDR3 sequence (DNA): TGTGCCAGCAGTTACCTCAATCAGCCCCAGCATTTT.

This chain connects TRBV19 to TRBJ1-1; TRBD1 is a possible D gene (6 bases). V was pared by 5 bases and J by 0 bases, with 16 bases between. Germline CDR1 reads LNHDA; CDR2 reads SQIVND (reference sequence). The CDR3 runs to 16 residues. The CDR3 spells CASSSGGQRMNTEAFF. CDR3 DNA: TGTGCCAGTAGTTCGGGGGGGCAGCGCATGAACACTGAAGCTTTCTTT.

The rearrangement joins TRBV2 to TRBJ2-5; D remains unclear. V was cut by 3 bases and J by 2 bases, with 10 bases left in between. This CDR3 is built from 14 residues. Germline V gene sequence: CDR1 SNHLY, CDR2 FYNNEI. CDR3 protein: CASSEASDQETQYF. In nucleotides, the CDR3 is TGTGCCAGCAGTGAGGCTTCAGATCAAGAGACCCAGTACTTC.

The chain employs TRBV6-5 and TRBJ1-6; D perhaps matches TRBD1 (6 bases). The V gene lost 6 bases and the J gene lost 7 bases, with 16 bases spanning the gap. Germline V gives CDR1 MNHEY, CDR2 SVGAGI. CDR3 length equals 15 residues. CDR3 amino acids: CASRTPRGGNSPLHF. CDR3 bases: TGTGCCAGCAGGACTCCCAGGGGAGGGAATTCACCCCTCCACTTT.

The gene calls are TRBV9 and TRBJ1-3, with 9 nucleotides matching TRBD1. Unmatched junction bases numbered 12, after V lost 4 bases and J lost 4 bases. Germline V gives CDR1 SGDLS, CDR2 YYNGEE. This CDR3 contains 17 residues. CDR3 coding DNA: TGTGCCAGCAGCTTACGCGGGGGACAGGGTAAAGGAAACACCATATATTTT. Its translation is CASSLRGGQGKGNTIYF. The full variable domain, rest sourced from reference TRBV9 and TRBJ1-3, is DSGVTQTPKHLITATGQRVTLRCSPRSGDLSVYWYQQSLDQGLQFLIQYYNGEERAKGNILERFSAQQFPDLHSELNLSSLELGDSALYFCASSLRGGQGKGNTIYFGEGSWLTVV.

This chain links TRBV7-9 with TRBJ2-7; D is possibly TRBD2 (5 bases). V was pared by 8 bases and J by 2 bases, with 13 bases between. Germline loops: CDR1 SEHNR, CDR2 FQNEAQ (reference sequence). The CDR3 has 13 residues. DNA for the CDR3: TGTGCCAGCGGACCGGACTGGCCCTACGAGCAGTACTTC. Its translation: CASGPDWPYEQYF.

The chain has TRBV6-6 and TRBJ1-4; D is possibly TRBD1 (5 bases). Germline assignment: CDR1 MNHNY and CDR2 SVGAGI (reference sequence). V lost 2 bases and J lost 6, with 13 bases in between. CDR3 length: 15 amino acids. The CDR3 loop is CASSYSGLGDEKLFF. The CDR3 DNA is TGTGCCAGCAGTTACAGCGGGTTAGGGGATGAAAAACTGTTTTTT.

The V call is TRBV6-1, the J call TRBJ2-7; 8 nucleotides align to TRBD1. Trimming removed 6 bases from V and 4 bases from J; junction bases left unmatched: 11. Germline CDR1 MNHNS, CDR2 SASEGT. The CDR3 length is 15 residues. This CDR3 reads CASRRSDRGDYEQYF. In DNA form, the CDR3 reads TGTGCCAGCAGGCGAAGCGACAGGGGCGATTACGAGCAGTACTTC.

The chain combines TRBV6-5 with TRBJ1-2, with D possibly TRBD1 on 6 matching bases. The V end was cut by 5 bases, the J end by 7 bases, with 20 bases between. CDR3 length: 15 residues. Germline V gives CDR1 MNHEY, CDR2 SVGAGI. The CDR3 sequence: CASSPPGHLLGGYTF. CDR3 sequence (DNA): TGTGCCAGCAGTCCTCCGGGACATCTTTTGGGTGGCTACACCTTC.

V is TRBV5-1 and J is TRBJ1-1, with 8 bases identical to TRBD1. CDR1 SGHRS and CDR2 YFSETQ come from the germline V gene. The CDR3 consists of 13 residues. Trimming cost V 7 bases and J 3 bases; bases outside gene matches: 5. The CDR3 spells CASAGQGYTEAFF. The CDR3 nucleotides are TGCGCCAGCGCCGGACAGGGATACACTGAAGCTTTCTTT.

The CDR3 DNA reads as TGTGCCAGCAGTTCGGGACTAGCATCCCTCGAGCAGTACTTC. Translated, it gives CASSSGLASLEQYF. The V and J genes are TRBV27 and TRBJ2-7; 9 bases are shared with TRBD2. This CDR3 is 14 amino acids long. The germline gives CDR1 MNHEY, CDR2 SMNVEV (reference sequence). The junction had 7 bases not matched to a gene; V was cut back by 4 bases and J by 6 bases.

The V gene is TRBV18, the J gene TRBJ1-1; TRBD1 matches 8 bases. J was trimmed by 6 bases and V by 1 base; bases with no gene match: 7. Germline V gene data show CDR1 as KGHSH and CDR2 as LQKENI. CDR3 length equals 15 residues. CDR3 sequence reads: CASSPQRRGLSEAFF. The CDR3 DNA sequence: TGTGCCAGCTCACCACAACGCAGGGGGCTCTCTGAAGCTTTCTTT.

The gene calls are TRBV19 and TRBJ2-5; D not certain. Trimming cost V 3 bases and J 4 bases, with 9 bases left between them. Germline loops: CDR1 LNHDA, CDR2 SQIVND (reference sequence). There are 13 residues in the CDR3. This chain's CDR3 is CASSIPTGETQYF. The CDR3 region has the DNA TGTGCCAGTAGTATCCCTACGGGAGAGACCCAGTACTTC.

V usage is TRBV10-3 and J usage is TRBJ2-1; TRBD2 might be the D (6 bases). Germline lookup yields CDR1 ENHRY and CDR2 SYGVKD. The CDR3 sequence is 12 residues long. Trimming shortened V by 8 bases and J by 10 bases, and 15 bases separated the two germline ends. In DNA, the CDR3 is TGTGCCATCGATTCGGGGGTAGGCGAGCAGTTCTTC. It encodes CAIDSGVGEQFF.

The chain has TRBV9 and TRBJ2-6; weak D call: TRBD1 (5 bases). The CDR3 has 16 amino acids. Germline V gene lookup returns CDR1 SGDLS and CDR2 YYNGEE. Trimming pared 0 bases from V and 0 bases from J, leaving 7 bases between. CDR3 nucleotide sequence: TGTGCCAGCAGCGTAGAGGGGAACTCTGGGGCCAACGTCCTGACTTTC. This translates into CASSVEGNSGANVLTF.